Shown below are 23 T cell receptor beta chains from a single sample sequenced in a study of OX40 agonist ivuxolimab in advanced cancers. Profiling relied on immunoSEQ multiplex PCR, and the TCRdb table lists in-frame clones only, not all of them. The table includes approximately 60,000 clones, roughly 86% detected once. This specimen was CD4+ or CD8+ T cells sorted from blood, taken in a trial of the OX40 agonist ivuxolimab. These receptors originate from an adult with an advanced solid tumor such as melanoma, head and neck, liver or kidney cancer.

This clone was seen more than once but under ten times. The chain is built from TRBV21-1 and TRBJ1-5; no DNA check was done on the table's D call, TRBD1. TRBV21-1 is labeled a pseudogene. The CDR3 has 16 residues. The CDR3 here is CASSKVKNTSNQPQHF. CDR3 sequence (DNA): TGTGCCAGCAGCAAAGTAAAAAACACCAGCAATCAGCCCCAGCATTTT.

This clone was found a few times. The gene calls are TRBV5-4 and TRBJ2-2, with D hard to call. Germline CDR1 is SGHNT and CDR2 is YYREEE (reference sequence). This CDR3 comprises 14 residues. Trimming removed 0 bases at V and 6 bases at J, with 9 bases between. The CDR3 region is CASSLGLVPGELFF. CDR3 nucleotide sequence: TGTGCCAGCAGCTTGGGTCTGGTTCCCGGGGAGCTGTTTTTT.

The chain links TRBV4-2 to TRBJ2-5; 10 bases match TRBD1. The V gene's germline CDR1 is LGHNA and CDR2 YNFKEQ. With 5 bases clipped from V and 2 bases from J, the junction kept 5 bases outside the gene matches. The CDR3 runs 15 residues. The CDR3 is CASSWGDRGQETQYF. The CDR3, as DNA: TGTGCCAGCAGCTGGGGGGACAGGGGACAAGAGACCCAGTACTTC.

The chain links TRBV18 to TRBJ1-5; tentatively, D is TRBD1 (6 bases). Germline V gene lookup returns CDR1 KGHSH and CDR2 LQKENI. V was trimmed by 0 bases and J by 11 bases, leaving 11 bases between them. The CDR3 is 13 residues long. The chain's CDR3 is CASSPPEGGAQHF. The CDR3 DNA is TGTGCCAGCTCACCACCGGAGGGGGGGGCCCAGCATTTT.

The chain has TRBV27 and TRBJ1-4, with D possibly TRBD1 on 5 matching bases. Per germline, CDR1 MNHEY and CDR2 SMNVEV (reference sequence). The CDR3 contains 20 residues. V gave up 5 bases and J gave up 0 bases, with 25 bases separating them. CDR3 protein: CASSPRTRRGPVPTNEKLFF. The CDR3 coding sequence is TGTGCCAGCAGTCCCCGGACCCGAAGGGGCCCGGTCCCAACTAATGAAAAACTGTTTTTT.

This clone was picked up one time. This chain joins TRBV30 and TRBJ1-5; 8 positions match TRBD1. The CDR3 consists of 13 residues. V dropped 7 bases and J dropped 2; count of bases not matched to a gene: 4. Germline CDR1 GTSNPN, CDR2 SVGIG (reference sequence). CDR3 protein: CALGQGGNQPQHF. CDR3 DNA sequence: TGTGCCTTAGGACAGGGCGGCAATCAGCCCCAGCATTTT.

The gene calls are TRBV29-1 and TRBJ2-2; no firm D call. The CDR3 is made up of 11 amino acids. V gave up 7 bases and J gave up 3 bases, with 6 bases separating them. Germline CDR1 reads SQVTM; CDR2 reads ANQGSEA. CDR3 sequence: CSGSDTGELFF. The DNA for the CDR3 is TGCAGCGGTTCCGACACCGGGGAGCTGTTTTTT.

This clone is medium-sized (0.01 to 0.1%) by share. This sequence joins TRBV18 and TRBJ2-7; 8 bases align to TRBD2. The CDR3 consists of 16 residues. Germline loops: CDR1 KGHSH, CDR2 LQKENI. V lost 3 bases, J lost 2 bases, and 9 bases stayed unmatched. In DNA, the CDR3 is TGTGCCAGCTCACCCCCCCTGAGCGGGAGCCCCTACGAGCAGTACTTC. Protein sequence: CASSPPLSGSPYEQYF.

The V call is TRBV5-6, the J call TRBJ1-2; tentatively, D is TRBD1 (5 bases). Per germline, CDR1 SGHDT and CDR2 YYEEEE. The CDR3 has 16 amino acids. V dropped 3 bases and J dropped 8 bases, with 23 bases sitting between them. CDR3 sequence reads: CASSSWWGGFTRGYTF. CDR3 nucleotides: TGTGCCAGCAGCTCCTGGTGGGGGGGATTCACTAGGGGCTACACCTTC. Looking up the rest from reference TRBV5-6 and TRBJ1-2 gives the full variable domain: DAGVTQSPTHLIKTRGQQVTLRCSPKSGHDTVSWYQQALGQGPQFIFQYYEEEERQRGNFPDRFSGHQFPNYSSELNVNALLLGDSALYLCASSSWWGGFTRGYTFGSGTRLTVV.

The J gene is TRBJ2-1, the V gene TRBV2, with TRBD2 identical over 11 bases. V shed 7 bases, J shed 6 bases, and the junction held 11 bases outside the gene matches. Germline lookup yields CDR1 SNHLY and CDR2 FYNNEI. This CDR3 contains 16 residues. CDR3 residues: CASTHSGRAGVNEQFF. The DNA of the CDR3 is TGTGCCAGCACTCATAGCGGGAGGGCTGGGGTCAATGAGCAGTTCTTC. The variable domain in full, with the rest retrieved from reference TRBV2 and TRBJ2-1, is EPEVTQTPSHQVTQMGQEVILRCVPISNHLYFYWYRQILGQKVEFLVSFYNNEISEKSEIFDDQFSVERPDGSNFTLKIRSTKLEDSAMYFCASTHSGRAGVNEQFFGPGTRLTVL.

The CDR3, as DNA: TGTGCCAGTAGTCCCCGGGCAGGGACGGGCTATGGCTACACCTTC. Amino acids: CASSPRAGTGYGYTF. The rearrangement links TRBV19 to TRBJ1-2, with D perhaps TRBD1 (5 bases). Trimming took off 5 bases at V and 4 bases at J, with 17 bases between the two ends. This CDR3 comprises 15 residues. The germline V gene has CDR1 LNHDA and CDR2 SQIVND (reference sequence).

This clone has only one observation. The rearrangement joins TRBV27 to TRBJ2-7; the D gene is possibly TRBD2 (6 bases). CDR1 is MNHEY and CDR2 is SMNVEV in the germline V gene (reference sequence). V was cut by 5 bases and J by 1 base, with 15 bases left in between. The CDR3 extends over 15 amino acids. CDR3 sequence: CASSPAGQTSYEQYF. For the CDR3, the DNA is TGTGCCAGCAGTCCGGCGGGGCAGACTTCCTACGAGCAGTACTTC.

Worth noting for this clone: Germline and junction disagree at one end, which may indicate a read error. V is TRBV2 and J is TRBJ2-5, with 8 bases matching TRBD2. CDR1 SNHLY and CDR2 FYNNEI come from the germline V gene. CDR3 length: 12 residues. The CDR3 coding sequence is TGTGCCAGCAGTGAAGCGCTCGGGAGGGTCAACTTC. Protein sequence: CASSEALGRVNF.

The genes are TRBV2 and TRBJ1-1, with 10 bases lining up with TRBD1. J lost 7 bases, V lost 4 bases, and 3 bases had no gene match. The CDR3 has 13 amino acids. In germline, CDR1 is SNHLY, CDR2 FYNNEI. CDR3 DNA sequence: TGTGCCAGCAGTGGACAGGGGGCCGGTGAAGCTTTCTTT. It yields the protein CASSGQGAGEAFF. Full variable domain (remainder filled in from reference TRBV2 and TRBJ1-1): EPEVTQTPSHQVTQMGQEVILRCVPISNHLYFYWYRQILGQKVEFLVSFYNNEISEKSEIFDDQFSVERPDGSNFTLKIRSTKLEDSAMYFCASSGQGAGEAFFGQGTRLTVV.

This chain uses TRBV30 with TRBJ1-1; D unclear. The CDR3 is made up of 13 amino acids. V was trimmed by 5 bases and J by 4 bases, leaving 14 bases between them. Germline V lookup: CDR1 GTSNPN, CDR2 SVGIG (reference sequence). The CDR3 sequence is CAWATGSGTEAFF. The CDR3 region has the DNA TGTGCCTGGGCGACGGGGTCGGGCACTGAAGCTTTCTTT.

The J gene is TRBJ2-7, the V gene TRBV6-5; 12 bases fit TRBD2. The germline gives CDR1 MNHEY, CDR2 SVGAGI. CDR3 length: 15 residues. Trimming at V came to 5 bases and at J to 6 bases, leaving 8 bases not matched to a gene. CDR3 sequence (DNA): TGTGCCAGCAGTACCCTAGCGGGAGGGCCGGGCGAGCAGTACTTC. Its protein is CASSTLAGGPGEQYF.

The chain links TRBV2 to TRBJ1-5, with a weak D call TRBD1 (6 bases). V lost 4 bases, J lost 3 bases, and 10 bases lay in between. CDR1 and CDR2 from the germline V gene are SNHLY and FYNNEI. This CDR3 contains 14 residues. The CDR3, as DNA: TGTGCCAGCAGTGGGGACACCAACAATCAGCCCCAGCATTTT. Amino acid sequence: CASSGDTNNQPQHF. Complete variable domain (other parts from reference TRBV2 and TRBJ1-5): EPEVTQTPSHQVTQMGQEVILRCVPISNHLYFYWYRQILGQKVEFLVSFYNNEISEKSEIFDDQFSVERPDGSNFTLKIRSTKLEDSAMYFCASSGDTNNQPQHFGDGTRLSIL.

J is TRBJ2-5 and V is TRBV18; 8 positions agree with TRBD1. Germline loops: CDR1 KGHSH, CDR2 LQKENI. After removal of 4 bases from V and 2 bases from J, the junction contained 6 bases not matched to a gene. The CDR3 extends over 15 amino acids. CDR3: CASSLGTGRQETQYF. The CDR3 DNA is TGTGCCAGCTCACTTGGGACAGGCAGACAAGAGACCCAGTACTTC.

The J gene is TRBJ2-2, the V gene TRBV5-1; D remains unclear. Germline V gene sequence: CDR1 SGHRS, CDR2 YFSETQ. Trimming shortened V by 0 bases and J by 6 bases, and 12 bases separated the two germline ends. The CDR3 totals 15 residues. In DNA form, the CDR3 reads TGCGCCAGCAGCTTGGATCTTGGGGTCGCCGGGGAGCTGTTTTTT. Translation gives CASSLDLGVAGELFF.

V and J are TRBV4-2 and TRBJ2-7; 7 bases are shared with TRBD1. CDR1 is LGHNA, CDR2 YNFKEQ, per germline. With 6 bases clipped from V and 5 bases from J, the junction kept 13 bases outside the gene matches. CDR3 length equals 15 residues. DNA of the CDR3: TGTGCCAGCAGTCACCCCGACAGGGTGGGGAACGAGCAGTACTTC. This codes for CASSHPDRVGNEQYF.

This sequence joins TRBV20-1 and TRBJ2-5, with no clear D. The CDR3 consists of 10 residues. The V end lost 6 bases, the J end lost 4 bases, and 6 bases lay between the germline ends. Germline CDR1 is DFQATT and CDR2 is SNEGSKA (reference sequence). As DNA, the CDR3 is TGCAGTGCCTCCACAGAGACCCAGTACTTC. Protein sequence: CSASTETQYF.

The CDR3 loop is CASSSPGTHQETQYF. As DNA, the CDR3 is TGTGCCAGCAGTTCCCCCGGGACACACCAAGAGACCCAGTACTTC. This sequence joins TRBV6-6 and TRBJ2-5, with D perhaps TRBD1 (6 bases). There are 15 residues in the CDR3. V was shortened by 4 bases and J by 0 bases, with 12 bases between the two germline ends. The germline CDR1 and CDR2 sequences are MNHNY and SVGAGI (reference sequence).

This rearrangement joins TRBV28 to TRBJ1-2; a possible D gene is TRBD1 (6 bases). The CDR3 has 12 residues. The germline V gene encodes CDR1 MDHEN and CDR2 SYDVKM. Deletions cut 3 bases from V and 8 bases from J, with 10 bases between. This CDR3 is CASSFRGDGYTF. DNA of the CDR3: TGTGCCAGCAGTTTCAGGGGTGACGGCTACACCTTC.